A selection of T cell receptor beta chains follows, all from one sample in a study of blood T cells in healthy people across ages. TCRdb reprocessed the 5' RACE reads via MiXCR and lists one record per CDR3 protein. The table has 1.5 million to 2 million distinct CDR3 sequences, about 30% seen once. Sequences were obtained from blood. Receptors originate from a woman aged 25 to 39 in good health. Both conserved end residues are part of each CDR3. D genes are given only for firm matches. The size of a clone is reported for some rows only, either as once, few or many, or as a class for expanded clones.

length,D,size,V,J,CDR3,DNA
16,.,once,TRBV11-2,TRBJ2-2,CASTTSGYANTGELFF,TGTGCCAGCACCACGAGCGGTTACGCGAACACCGGGGAGCTGTTTTTT
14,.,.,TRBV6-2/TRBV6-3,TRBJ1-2,CASSYTGFNYGYTF,TGTGCCAGCAGTTACACAGGATTTAACTATGGCTACACCTTC
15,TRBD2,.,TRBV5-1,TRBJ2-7,CASSGGGLAPYERYF,TGCGCCAGCAGCGGGGGGGGACTAGCTCCCTACGAGCGGTACTTC
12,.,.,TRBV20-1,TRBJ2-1,CSARGHRIEQFF,TGCAGTGCTAGAGGGCATCGTATTGAGCAGTTCTTC
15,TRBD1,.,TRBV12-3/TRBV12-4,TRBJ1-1,CASSAPGQVDTEAFF,TGTGCCAGCAGTGCCCCCGGACAGGTGGACACTGAAGCTTTCTTT
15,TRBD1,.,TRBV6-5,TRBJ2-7,CASSDDRGRYYEQYF,TGTGCCAGCAGTGACGACAGGGGCCGGTACTACGAGCAGTACTTC
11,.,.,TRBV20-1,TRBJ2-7,CSVEGDWEQYF,TGCAGTGTTGAGGGAGACTGGGAGCAGTACTTC
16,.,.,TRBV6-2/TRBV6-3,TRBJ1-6,CASSAIQSSYNSPLHF,TGTGCCAGCAGTGCAATACAGAGCTCCTATAATTCACCCCTCCACTTT
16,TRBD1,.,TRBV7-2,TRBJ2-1,CASSLGSSARGFEQFF,TGTGCCAGCAGCTTGGGGTCGAGTGCCAGGGGGTTTGAGCAGTTCTTC
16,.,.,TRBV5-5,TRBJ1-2,CASSLGTNLFNHGYTF,TGTGCCAGCAGCTTGGGGACAAACTTATTTAACCATGGCTACACCTTC
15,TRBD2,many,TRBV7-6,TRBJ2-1,CASSPLRGSYNEQFF,TGTGCCAGCAGCCCCTTGCGGGGGAGCTACAATGAGCAGTTCTTC
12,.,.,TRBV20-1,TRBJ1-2,CSARPVAQGYTF,TGCAGTGCTAGGCCGGTGGCGCAGGGCTACACCTTC
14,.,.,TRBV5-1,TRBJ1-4,CASSLMPSNEKLFF,TGCGCCAGCAGCTTGATGCCTTCTAATGAAAAACTGTTTTTT
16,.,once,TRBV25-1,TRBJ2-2,CASSPPQALNTGELFF,TGTGCCAGCAGCCCCCCACAGGCGCTTAACACCGGGGAGCTGTTTTTT
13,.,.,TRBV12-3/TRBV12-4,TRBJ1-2,CASSTWGEIGYTF,TGTGCCAGCAGTACATGGGGGGAAATTGGCTACACCTTC
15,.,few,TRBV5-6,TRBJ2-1,CAGSLSVSSYNEQFF,TGTGCCGGCAGCTTGTCCGTGAGCTCCTACAATGAGCAGTTCTTC
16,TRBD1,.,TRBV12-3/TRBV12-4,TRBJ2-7,CASSSTGQGNSYEQYF,TGTGCCAGCAGCTCTACGGGACAGGGCAACTCCTACGAGCAGTACTTC
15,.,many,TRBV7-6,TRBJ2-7,CASSLAKVAPPEQYF,TGTGCCAGCAGCTTAGCGAAGGTGGCCCCTCCTGAGCAGTACTTC
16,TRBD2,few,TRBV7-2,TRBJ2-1,CASSRGLAGDYNEQFF,TGTGCCAGCTCCAGGGGCCTAGCGGGGGACTACAATGAGCAGTTCTTC
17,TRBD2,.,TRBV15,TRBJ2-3,CATSKGQLAESTDTQDF,TGTGCCACCAGCAAAGGTCAACTAGCGGAAAGCACAGATACGCAGGATTTT
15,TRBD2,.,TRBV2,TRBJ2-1,CARRPSGSSYNEQFF,TGTGCCAGACGGCCTAGCGGGAGCTCCTACAATGAGCAGTTCTTC
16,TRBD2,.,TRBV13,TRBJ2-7,CASSQAGLAGGNEQYF,TGTGCCAGCAGCCAGGCGGGGCTAGCGGGGGGAAATGAGCAGTACTTC
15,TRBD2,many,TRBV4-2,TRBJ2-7,CASSQGGRGPYEQYF,TGTGCCAGCAGCCAAGGCGGGAGAGGGCCCTACGAGCAGTACTTC
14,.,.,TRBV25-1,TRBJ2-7,CASSERGAWNEQYF,TGTGCCAGCAGTGAACGGGGGGCCTGGAACGAGCAGTACTTC
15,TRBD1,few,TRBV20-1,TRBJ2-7,CSARDRGTGSYEQYF,TGCAGTGCTAGAGATAGAGGGACAGGCTCCTACGAGCAGTACTTC
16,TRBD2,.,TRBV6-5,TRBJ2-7,CASSYYSGRRGNEQYF,TGTGCCAGCAGTTACTATAGCGGGAGAAGGGGCAATGAGCAGTACTTC
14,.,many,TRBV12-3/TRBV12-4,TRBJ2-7,CASSSTTLIYEQYF,TGTGCCAGCAGTTCCACTACCTTGATCTACGAGCAGTACTTC
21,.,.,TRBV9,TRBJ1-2,CASSVATGKREPGRGSGGYTF,TGTGCCAGCAGCGTAGCTACCGGGAAAAGGGAACCGGGCCGGGGCTCGGGAGGCTACACCTTC
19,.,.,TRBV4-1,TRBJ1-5,CASSQEGQVGQGLFQPQHF,TGCGCCAGCAGCCAAGAAGGGCAAGTGGGCCAGGGTTTATTCCAGCCCCAGCATTTT
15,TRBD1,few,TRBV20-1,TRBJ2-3,CSAPTDRGFTDTQYF,TGCAGTGCTCCGACGGACAGGGGGTTTACAGATACGCAGTATTTT
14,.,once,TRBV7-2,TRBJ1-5,CASSSNRVDQPQHF,TGTGCCAGCAGCTCCAACAGAGTAGATCAGCCCCAGCATTTT
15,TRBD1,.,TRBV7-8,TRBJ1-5,CASSFGQGAGQPQHF,TGTGCCAGCAGCTTCGGACAGGGGGCCGGTCAGCCCCAGCATTTT
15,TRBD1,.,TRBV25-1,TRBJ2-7,CASSGDRQGSYEQYF,TGTGCCAGCAGTGGAGATAGACAGGGATCCTACGAGCAGTACTTC
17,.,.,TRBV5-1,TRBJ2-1,CASSLFGVDSSYNEQFF,TGCGCCAGCAGCTTGTTTGGGGTTGATAGCTCCTACAATGAGCAGTTCTTC
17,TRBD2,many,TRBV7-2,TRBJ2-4,CASSPSGRDLAKNIQYF,TGTGCCAGCAGTCCTAGCGGGAGGGATTTGGCCAAAAACATTCAGTACTTC
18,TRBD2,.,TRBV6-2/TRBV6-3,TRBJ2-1,CASGSLAGGPSSYNEQFF,TGTGCCAGCGGGTCCCTAGCGGGAGGGCCGAGCTCCTACAATGAGCAGTTCTTC
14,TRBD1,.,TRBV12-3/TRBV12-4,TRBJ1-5,CASSSLGTDQPQHF,TGTGCCAGCAGCTCTCTTGGGACAGACCAGCCCCAGCATTTT
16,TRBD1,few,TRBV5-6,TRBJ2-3,CASSRGTGVRTDTQYF,TGTGCCAGCAGCCGTGGGACAGGGGTGAGAACAGATACGCAGTATTTT
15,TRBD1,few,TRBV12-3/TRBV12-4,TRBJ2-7,CASSLRTGVSYEQYF,TGTGCCAGCAGCCTGAGGACAGGGGTGTCCTACGAGCAGTACTTC
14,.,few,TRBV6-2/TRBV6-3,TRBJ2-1,CASSYLIPSNEQFF,TGTGCCAGCAGTTACCTAATCCCGTCGAATGAGCAGTTCTTC
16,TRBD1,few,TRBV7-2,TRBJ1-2,CASSLLVAPHRGGYTF,TGTGCCAGCAGCTTATTGGTTGCCCCTCACAGGGGTGGCTACACCTTC
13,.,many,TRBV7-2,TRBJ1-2,CASGSGGVYGYTF,TGTGCCAGCGGCTCCGGTGGGGTATATGGCTACACCTTC
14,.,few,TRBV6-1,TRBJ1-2,CASTGLSPNYGYTF,TGTGCCAGTACAGGATTATCGCCTAACTATGGCTACACCTTC
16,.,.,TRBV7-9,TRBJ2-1,CASSLALARGYNEQFF,TGTGCCAGCAGCTTAGCGCTAGCGCGAGGGTACAATGAGCAGTTCTTC
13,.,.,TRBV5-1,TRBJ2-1,CASSPFEGLEQFF,TGCGCCAGCAGCCCCTTCGAGGGCCTTGAACAGTTCTTC
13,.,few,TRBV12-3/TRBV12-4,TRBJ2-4,CASREETKNIQYF,TGTGCCAGCAGAGAAGAAACCAAAAACATTCAGTACTTC
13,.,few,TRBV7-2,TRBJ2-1,CASSLMKSGEQFF,TGTGCCAGCAGCCTTATGAAGTCTGGTGAGCAGTTCTTC
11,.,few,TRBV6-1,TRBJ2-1,CASSEMGEQFF,TGTGCCAGCAGTGAGATGGGTGAGCAGTTCTTC
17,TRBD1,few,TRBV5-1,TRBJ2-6,CASSYNRGLPGANVLTF,TGCGCCAGCAGCTACAACAGGGGTCTCCCTGGGGCCAACGTCCTGACTTTC
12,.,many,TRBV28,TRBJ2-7,CASSGNSYEQYF,TGTGCCAGCTCAGGTAACTCGTACGAGCAGTACTTC
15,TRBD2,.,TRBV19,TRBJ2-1,CASSINGRANNEQFF,TGTGCCAGTAGTATTAACGGGAGGGCCAACAATGAGCAGTTCTTC
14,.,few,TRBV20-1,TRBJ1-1,CSARDAEGLTEAFF,TGCAGTGCTAGAGATGCGGAGGGGCTAACTGAAGCTTTCTTT
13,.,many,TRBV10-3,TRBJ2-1,CAISPGPQDEQFF,TGTGCCATCAGCCCGGGTCCCCAGGATGAGCAGTTCTTC
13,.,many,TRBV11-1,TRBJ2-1,CASSLGGGVEQFF,TGTGCCAGCAGCTTAGGCGGCGGGGTTGAGCAGTTCTTC